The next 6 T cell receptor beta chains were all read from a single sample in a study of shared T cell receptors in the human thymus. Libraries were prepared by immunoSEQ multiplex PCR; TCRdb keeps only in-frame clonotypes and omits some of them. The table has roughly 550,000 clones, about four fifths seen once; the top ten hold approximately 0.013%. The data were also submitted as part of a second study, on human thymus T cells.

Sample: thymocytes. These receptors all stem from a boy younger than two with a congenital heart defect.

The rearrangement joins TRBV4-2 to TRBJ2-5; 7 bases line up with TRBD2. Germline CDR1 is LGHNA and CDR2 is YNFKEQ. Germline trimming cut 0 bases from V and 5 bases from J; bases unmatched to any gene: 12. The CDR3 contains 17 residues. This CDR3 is CASSQDRRTSEGETQYF. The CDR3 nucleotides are TGTGCCAGCAGCCAAGATCGCCGCACTAGCGAAGGGGAGACCCAGTACTTC.

CDR3 nucleotide sequence: TGTGCCAGCAGCCATCCGCCGGGTAGCGGTTCGGAGCAGTTCTTC. It yields the protein CASSHPPGSGSEQFF. The chain uses TRBV7-2 and TRBJ2-1; TRBD2 is a possible D gene (6 bases). Germline values: CDR1 SGHTA, CDR2 FQGNSA. Trimming removed 5 bases from V and 10 bases from J, with 21 bases in between. CDR3 size: 15 residues. Based on the CDR3 plus reference TRBV7-2 and TRBJ2-1, the full variable domain is GAGVSQSPSNKVTEKGKDVELRCDPISGHTALYWYRQSLGQGLEFLIYFQGNSAPDKSGLPSDRFSAERTGGSVSTLTIQRTQQEDSAVYLCASSHPPGSGSEQFFGPGTRLTVL.

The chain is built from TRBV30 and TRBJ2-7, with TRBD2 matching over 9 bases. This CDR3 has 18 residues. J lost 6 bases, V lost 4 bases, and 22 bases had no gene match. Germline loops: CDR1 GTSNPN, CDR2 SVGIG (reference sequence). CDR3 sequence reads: CAWTEHCHSGGRIVEQYF. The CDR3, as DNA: TGTGCCTGGACAGAGCATTGCCATAGCGGGGGCAGGATTGTCGAGCAGTACTTC.

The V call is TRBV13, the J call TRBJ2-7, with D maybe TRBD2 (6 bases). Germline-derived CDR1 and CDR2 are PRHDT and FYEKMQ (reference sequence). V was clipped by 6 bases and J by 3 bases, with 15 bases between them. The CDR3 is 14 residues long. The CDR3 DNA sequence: TGTGCCAGCAGTTCCGAGGTGGGAGGCTACGAGCAGTACTTC. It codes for CASSSEVGGYEQYF.

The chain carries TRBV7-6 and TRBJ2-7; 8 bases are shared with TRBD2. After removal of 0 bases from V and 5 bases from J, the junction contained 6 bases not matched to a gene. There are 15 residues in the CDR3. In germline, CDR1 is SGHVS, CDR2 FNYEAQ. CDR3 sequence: CASSLAGRAEDEQYF. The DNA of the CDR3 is TGTGCCAGCAGCTTAGCCGGGAGGGCCGAGGACGAGCAGTACTTC.

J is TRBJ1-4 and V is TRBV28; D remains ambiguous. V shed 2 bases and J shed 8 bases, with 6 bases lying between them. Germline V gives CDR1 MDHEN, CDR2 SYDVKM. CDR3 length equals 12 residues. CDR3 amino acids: CASSLAAEKLFF. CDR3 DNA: TGTGCCAGCAGTTTAGCAGCGGAAAAACTGTTTTTT. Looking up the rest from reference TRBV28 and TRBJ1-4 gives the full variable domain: DVKVTQSSRYLVKRTGEKVFLECVQDMDHENMFWYRQDPGLGLRLIYFSYDVKMKEKGDIPEGYSVSREKKERFSLILESASTNQTSMYLCASSLAAEKLFFGSGTQLSVL.